The 27 T cell receptor beta chains presented below share a single source sample, sequenced in a study of cytomegalovirus exposure and HLA in healthy donors. This PCR relied on a set of 60 Vbeta primers and 13 Jbeta primers. Assay: immunoSEQ multiplex PCR; the TCRdb copy retains only in-frame clones and omits some. The sample has tens of thousands of clones. The sequenced sample was PBMCs. The receptor source for this set is a man aged 30 to 39 in good health and CMV-seropositive.

The gene calls are TRBV5-5 and TRBJ1-4; D remains unclear. The V and J ends lost 4 bases and 0 bases respectively, with 10 bases between them. Germline V gives CDR1 SGHKS, CDR2 YYEKEE (reference sequence). The CDR3 is 15 amino acids. The CDR3 DNA is TGTGCCAGCAGCCGCATCGGGGCAACTAATGAAAAACTGTTTTTT. Its protein product is CASSRIGATNEKLFF.

The chain recombines TRBV5-1 with TRBJ2-2, with D possibly being TRBD2 (6 bases). Germline CDR1 SGHRS, CDR2 YFSETQ. The V end was cut by 0 bases, the J end by 5 bases, with 11 bases between. This CDR3 comprises 15 residues. The CDR3 protein is CASSLVEGWTGELFF. CDR3 coding DNA: TGCGCCAGCAGCTTGGTGGAGGGATGGACCGGGGAGCTGTTTTTT.

With respect to this clone: At one end, the junction sequence differs from germline, possibly due to a read error. The rearrangement uses TRBV29-1 and TRBJ1-1; maybe TRBD1 (6 bases). CDR1 is SQVTM and CDR2 is ANQGSEA in the germline V gene. The CDR3 extends over 14 amino acids. CDR3 region: CSVERGQSNTEDFF. The DNA for the CDR3 is TGCAGCGTTGAAAGGGGACAATCGAACACTGAAGATTTCTTT.

The chain carries TRBV5-1 and TRBJ2-2; TRBD1 matches at 8 bases. This CDR3 is 13 amino acids long. V lost 9 bases and J lost 5; bases outside the gene matches: 6. CDR1 is SGHRS, CDR2 YFSETQ, per germline. The CDR3 is CATKQGETGELFF. CDR3 nucleotide sequence: TGCGCCACCAAACAGGGGGAAACCGGGGAGCTGTTTTTT.

This rearrangement joins TRBV6-5 to TRBJ1-6; D uncertain. The germline gives CDR1 MNHEY, CDR2 SVGAGI. V lost 4 bases and J 6 bases, leaving 16 bases between the germline ends. The CDR3 spans 16 residues. CDR3 bases: TGTGCCAGCAGTTTGGCACCCTCCCGGAGTAATTCACCCCTCCACTTT. It yields the protein CASSLAPSRSNSPLHF.

This rearrangement joins TRBV10-3 to TRBJ1-2; the D gene is possibly TRBD1 (6 bases). V shed 10 bases and J shed 8 bases, with 17 bases lying between them. From germline, CDR1 is ENHRY and CDR2 SYGVKD. The CDR3 loop spans 12 amino acids. The CDR3 here is CATRTDGMGYTF. CDR3 bases: TGTGCCACGAGGACAGACGGAATGGGCTACACCTTC.

The J gene is TRBJ2-5, the V gene TRBV30, with 7 bases aligning to TRBD2. The better agreement between TRBJ2-7 and the DNA end casts doubt on the J call. The CDR3 runs 14 residues. Germline V gene data show CDR1 as GTSNPN and CDR2 as SVGIG (reference sequence). The CDR3 loop is CAWSVGLAAYEQYF. CDR3 in DNA: TGTGCCTGGAGTGTCGGGCTAGCGGCCTACGAGCAGTACTTC.

The chain has TRBV6-1 and TRBJ1-1; D is unclear. This CDR3 is 13 amino acids long. V was trimmed by 7 bases and J by 2 bases, leaving 11 bases between them. Germline V CDR1 and CDR2: MNHNS, SASEGT. CDR3 residues: CASIEGRNTEAFF. In DNA form, the CDR3 reads TGTGCCAGCATAGAGGGAAGAAACACTGAAGCTTTCTTT.

For the CDR3, the DNA is TGTGCCAGCAGTCTTACCCGCAGTTGGGGGGGCGGTCAGCCCCAGCATTTT. It codes for CASSLTRSWGGGQPQHF. The rearrangement uses TRBV27 and TRBJ1-5; D is perhaps TRBD1 (6 bases). The V gene lost 5 bases and the J gene lost 6 bases, with 23 bases spanning the gap. This CDR3 is 17 amino acids long. Looked up from germline, CDR1 is MNHEY and CDR2 is SMNVEV (reference sequence).

This chain joins TRBV30 and TRBJ2-7; D call uncertain. Germline values: CDR1 GTSNPN, CDR2 SVGIG (reference sequence). V lost 3 bases and J lost 9, with 15 bases in between. The CDR3 extends over 12 amino acids. CDR3 protein: CAWSRSRIRQYF. The CDR3 DNA reads TGTGCCTGGAGCAGGTCTCGCATAAGGCAGTACTTC.

The J gene is TRBJ1-5, the V gene TRBV5-1; D might be TRBD1 (6 bases). The V and J ends lost 0 bases and 2 bases respectively, with 9 bases between them. The CDR3 totals 15 residues. Germline V lookup: CDR1 SGHRS, CDR2 YFSETQ. The CDR3 DNA sequence: TGCGCCAGCAGCTTGGCCGCAGGGGGCAATCAGCCCCAGCATTTT. Translated, it gives CASSLAAGGNQPQHF.

This chain joins TRBV2 and TRBJ2-2; D is perhaps TRBD1 (5 bases). The CDR3 length is 15 residues. Trimming took 9 bases from V and 4 from J, leaving 18 bases between them. The germline CDR1 and CDR2 sequences are SNHLY and FYNNEI. The CDR3 DNA reads as TGTGCCAGTTCCAGGCCAAATCAGGGCACCGGGGAGCTGTTTTTT. Its protein product is CASSRPNQGTGELFF.

J is TRBJ2-3 and V is TRBV2; perhaps TRBD2 as D (5 bases). Per germline, CDR1 SNHLY and CDR2 FYNNEI. The CDR3 contains 14 residues. V lost 4 bases, J lost 0 bases, and 8 bases lay in between. CDR3 amino acids: CASSGTGSTDTQYF. As DNA, the CDR3 is TGTGCCAGCAGTGGGACGGGGAGCACAGATACGCAGTATTTT.

This sequence joins TRBV30 and TRBJ1-4; TRBD1 is a possible D gene (5 bases). Germline-derived CDR1 and CDR2 are GTSNPN and SVGIG (reference sequence). The CDR3 contains 12 residues. V was trimmed by 2 bases and J by 7 bases, leaving 8 bases between them. The CDR3, as DNA: TGTGCCTGGAGTCAGGGTTTTGAAAAACTGTTTTTT. Its protein product is CAWSQGFEKLFF.

V usage is TRBV11-2 and J usage is TRBJ2-7; D may be TRBD2 (5 bases). V lost 1 base to trimming and J lost 2 bases, with 15 bases between them. CDR3 length equals 16 residues. Germline V gene sequence: CDR1 SGHAT, CDR2 FQNNGV. The DNA of the CDR3 is TGTGCCAGCAGCTTAGCTCGGACTTCCTACGCCTACGAGCAGTACTTC. Encoded protein: CASSLARTSYAYEQYF.

The chain joins TRBV7-2 to TRBJ2-5; 9 nucleotides agree with TRBD2. This CDR3 contains 17 residues. V was clipped by 2 bases and J by 4 bases; unmatched bases: 11. Germline assignment: CDR1 SGHTA and CDR2 FQGNSA. The CDR3 sequence is CASSLQRTSAMAETQYF. Here the CDR3 DNA reads TGTGCCAGCAGCTTACAGCGGACTAGCGCGATGGCAGAGACCCAGTACTTC.

The rearrangement links TRBV2 to TRBJ2-3, with 9 bases matching TRBD1. Unmatched junction bases numbered 12, after V lost 5 bases and J lost 6 bases. The CDR3 extends over 16 amino acids. Germline CDR1 is SNHLY and CDR2 is FYNNEI. CDR3 sequence (DNA): TGTGCCAGCAGTCCTAGATTACAGGGGGCTGGGGATACGCAGTATTTT. Residues: CASSPRLQGAGDTQYF.

The V call is TRBV4-2, the J call TRBJ2-5; maybe TRBD1 (5 bases). CDR1 and CDR2 from the germline V gene are LGHNA and YNFKEQ. Trimming took 0 bases from V and 2 from J, leaving 10 bases between them. The CDR3 spans 15 residues. CDR3 nucleotide sequence: TGTGCCAGCAGCCAAGATTCTAAGGGGCAAGAGACCCAGTACTTC. Translation: CASSQDSKGQETQYF.

V gene TRBV6-1 combines with J gene TRBJ1-1, with D possibly being TRBD1 (5 bases). Germline-derived CDR1 and CDR2 are MNHNS and SASEGT. V gave up 0 bases and J gave up 7 bases, with 21 bases separating them. The CDR3 consists of 17 residues. The CDR3 loop is CASSEAGTRGGRVEAFF. The CDR3 DNA reads as TGTGCCAGCAGTGAAGCGGGGACCCGGGGGGGACGTGTTGAAGCTTTCTTT.

The V and J genes are TRBV5-6 and TRBJ1-5; no clear D. Trimming took 0 bases from V and 3 from J, leaving 7 bases between them. Germline lookup yields CDR1 SGHDT and CDR2 YYEEEE. The CDR3 totals 14 residues. This chain's CDR3 is CASSLAQNNQPQHF. CDR3 sequence (DNA): TGTGCCAGCAGCTTGGCTCAGAACAATCAGCCCCAGCATTTT.

This sequence joins TRBV30 and TRBJ2-7; the match to TRBD2 covers 9 bases. Germline lookup yields CDR1 GTSNPN and CDR2 SVGIG (reference sequence). The CDR3 length is 13 residues. V gave up 5 bases and J gave up 7 bases; unmatched junction bases: 9. CDR3 in DNA: TGTGCCTGGCAAGAACCGGGACTAGCTGAGCAGTACTTC. Its translation: CAWQEPGLAEQYF. The whole variable domain, filled in from reference TRBV30 and TRBJ2-7, reads SQTIHQWPATLVQPVGSPLSLECTVEGTSNPNLYWYRQAAGRGLQLLFYSVGIGQISSEVPQNLSASRPQDRQFILSSKKLLLSDSGFYLCAWQEPGLAEQYFGPGTRLTVT.

This rearrangement joins TRBV6-5 to TRBJ2-3; 7 positions agree with TRBD2. Germline loops: CDR1 MNHEY, CDR2 SVGAGI. J was trimmed by 0 bases and V by 6 bases; bases with no gene match: 6. The CDR3 covers 15 residues. CDR3 sequence (DNA): TGTGCCAGCAGACCGGGACTACAGAGCACAGATACGCAGTATTTT. This translates into CASRPGLQSTDTQYF.

The chain carries TRBV29-1 and TRBJ2-3, with 8 bases that match TRBD1. The CDR3 length is 13 residues. The trim removed 7 bases at V and 1 base at J, leaving 4 bases unmatched. The germline V gene has CDR1 SQVTM and CDR2 ANQGSEA. The CDR3 DNA is TGCAGCGCTGGACAGGGTGGCACAGATACGCAGTATTTT. Its protein is CSAGQGGTDTQYF.

This chain uses TRBV19 with TRBJ2-3; possible D gene TRBD2, 7 bases. The CDR3 has 15 residues. Germline CDR1 LNHDA, CDR2 SQIVND (reference sequence). V dropped 1 base and J dropped 2 bases, with 10 bases sitting between them. The CDR3 DNA is TGTGCCAGTAGTATAGTGGGGGGGGCCACAGATACGCAGTATTTT. It translates to CASSIVGGATDTQYF.

This chain links TRBV6-5 with TRBJ1-5; possibly TRBD1 for D (6 bases). Trimming removed 5 bases from V and 7 bases from J, with 12 bases in between. The CDR3 runs 13 residues. CDR1 is MNHEY and CDR2 is SVGAGI in the germline V gene. The CDR3 DNA sequence: TGTGCCAGCAGTAACAGGGAACTCCAGCCCCAGCATTTT. Its protein is CASSNRELQPQHF.

The rearrangement uses TRBV4-1 and TRBJ1-1; 8 nucleotides align to TRBD1. This CDR3 spans 17 amino acids. The germline gives CDR1 MGHRA, CDR2 YSYEKL. V lost 0 bases to trimming and J lost 5 bases; unmatched junction nucleotides: 11. CDR3 nucleotides: TGCGCCAGCAGCCAAGACAGGGGGCGCAGGCGAGAGACTGAAGCTTTCTTT. It encodes CASSQDRGRRRETEAFF.

Of note for this clone: The same CDR3 can be traced to other DNA sequences in this sample. The genes are TRBV19 and TRBJ1-1; D call uncertain. This CDR3 is 13 amino acids long. Germline CDR1 reads LNHDA; CDR2 reads SQIVND (reference sequence). V lost 3 bases and J lost 1, with 6 bases in between. CDR3 sequence (DNA): TGTGCCAGTAGTATCGGCGGGAACACTGAAGCTTTCTTT. This gives the protein CASSIGGNTEAFF.